This TCR beta chain comes out of a study of glioma-infiltrating T cells after dendritic cell vaccination. The germline V gene has CDR1 SGHRS and CDR2 YFSETQ. This CDR3 is built from 15 residues. V dropped 0 bases and J dropped 6; count of bases not matched to a gene: 8. This clone was seen a few times. Primers: 60 V beta forward and 13 J beta reverse. Assay used: immunoSEQ multiplex PCR; TCRdb lists only in-frame clones, some missing. The table includes approximately 46,000 clones, 75% to 90% detected once. Indicated time point: after dendritic cell vaccination, including at tumor progression/relapse. The chain joins TRBV5-1 to TRBJ1-1, with 7 bases aligning to TRBD1. The sequence derives from a human donor with glioblastoma. The specimen comprised blood, sampled after dendritic cell vaccination. The CDR3 sequence is CASSLVTGANAEAFF. The CDR3 nucleotides are TGCGCCAGCAGCTTGGTTACAGGGGCCAATGCTGAAGCTTTCTTT.